One sample yielded the 19 T cell receptor beta chains listed below, sequenced in a study of blood T cell repertoires in COVID-19. The repertoire was sequenced with immunoSEQ multiplex PCR; TCRdb's copy has only in-frame clones and lacks some. The table includes 230,000 or so clones, about 90% detected once. The sequenced sample was peripheral blood. These receptors were collected from an older woman with COVID-19, enrolled during active disease.

J is TRBJ1-6 and V is TRBV24-1, with TRBD1 matching over 9 bases. This CDR3 comprises 18 residues. Per the germline V gene, CDR1 is KGHDR and CDR2 is SFDVKD. The V segment lost 2 bases and the J segment 10 bases; nucleotides outside the gene matches: 14. DNA of the CDR3: TGTGCCACCAGTGATTCCGGTTGGGAACAGGGGGCCAGGTCACCCCTCCACTTT. Translating gives CATSDSGWEQGARSPLHF.

The rearrangement uses TRBV7-2 and TRBJ2-4; D perhaps matches TRBD1 (6 bases). Germline values: CDR1 SGHTA, CDR2 FQGNSA. V was cut by 2 bases and J by 15 bases, with 11 bases left in between. CDR3 length: 11 residues. CDR3 sequence: CASSLMGQSYF. The CDR3 DNA is TGTGCCAGCAGCTTAATGGGACAATCGTACTTC.

The chain uses TRBV6-5 and TRBJ2-7, with 9 positions matching TRBD1. This CDR3 has 15 amino acids. The germline CDR1 and CDR2 sequences are MNHEY and SVGAGI. V was clipped by 6 bases and J by 4 bases; unmatched bases: 10. The CDR3 loop reads CASSSSGQGLYEQYF. DNA of the CDR3: TGTGCCAGCAGCTCATCGGGACAGGGATTGTACGAGCAGTACTTC.

This clone was seen once. This chain uses TRBV27 with TRBJ1-2, with D maybe TRBD1 (5 bases). CDR3 length: 14 amino acids. Trimming removed 8 bases from V and 4 bases from J, with 17 bases in between. Germline V gives CDR1 MNHEY, CDR2 SMNVEV (reference sequence). CDR3 protein: CASGPPGLAYGYTF. The DNA for the CDR3 is TGTGCCAGCGGGCCGCCGGGACTCGCCTATGGCTACACCTTC.

This chain joins TRBV6-6 and TRBJ1-2; tentative D call: TRBD1 (6 bases). The CDR3 sequence is 16 residues long. V was trimmed by 5 bases and J by 2 bases, leaving 18 bases between them. CDR1 is MNHNY and CDR2 is SVGAGI in the germline V gene (reference sequence). The DNA of the CDR3 is TGTGCCAGCAGTCTGGGGGCAGGGTGGCCCAACTATGGCTACACCTTC. As protein: CASSLGAGWPNYGYTF.

This rearrangement joins TRBV10-3 to TRBJ2-5; 7 bases are shared with TRBD1. The V and J ends lost 8 bases and 5 bases, in that order; junction bases with no gene match: 11. Germline V gives CDR1 ENHRY, CDR2 SYGVKD. CDR3 size: 14 residues. The CDR3 sequence: CAIGLEGAGETQYF. The CDR3 DNA reads as TGTGCCATCGGCCTTGAGGGGGCTGGGGAGACCCAGTACTTC.

J is TRBJ1-2 and V is TRBV11-2, with a weak D call TRBD1 (6 bases). With 5 bases removed from V and 12 bases from J, the gap between germline ends came to 13 bases. CDR3 size: 11 residues. Looked up from germline, CDR1 is SGHAT and CDR2 is FQNNGV. The CDR3 is CASSTGQIHTF. CDR3 nucleotide sequence: TGTGCCAGCAGCACCGGACAGATCCACACCTTC.

In its sample, this clone was seen once. V is TRBV5-6 and J is TRBJ2-7; 9 nucleotides agree with TRBD1. The J segment lost 0 bases and the V segment lost 4 bases, leaving 5 bases of the junction unmatched. Germline lookup yields CDR1 SGHDT and CDR2 YYEEEE. CDR3 size: 15 residues. The CDR3 DNA sequence: TGTGCCAGCAGCCCCGGGACAGGGTACTCCTACGAGCAGTACTTC. Amino acid sequence: CASSPGTGYSYEQYF. The whole variable domain, remainder taken from reference TRBV5-6 and TRBJ2-7, is DAGVTQSPTHLIKTRGQQVTLRCSPKSGHDTVSWYQQALGQGPQFIFQYYEEEERQRGNFPDRFSGHQFPNYSSELNVNALLLGDSALYLCASSPGTGYSYEQYFGPGTRLTVT.

This sequence joins TRBV9 and TRBJ1-2; D unresolved. Per the germline V gene, CDR1 is SGDLS and CDR2 is YYNGEE. The CDR3 extends over 13 amino acids. V shed 0 bases and J shed 6 bases, with 9 bases lying between them. In nucleotides, the CDR3 is TGTGCCAGCAGCGTAGAACAGTCCAATGGCTACACCTTC. Translated, it gives CASSVEQSNGYTF.

In its sample, this clone was seen once. J is TRBJ1-2 and V is TRBV5-1; TRBD1 is a possible D gene (5 bases). The CDR3 loop spans 15 amino acids. V was clipped by 1 base and J by 7 bases, with 17 bases between them. Germline CDR1 is SGHRS and CDR2 is YFSETQ. The CDR3: CASSLSGEGKAGYTF. CDR3 DNA: TGCGCCAGCAGCTTGTCCGGGGAGGGGAAGGCTGGCTACACCTTC.

V and J are TRBV7-2 and TRBJ1-4, with 9 bases aligning to TRBD1. Germline assignment: CDR1 SGHTA and CDR2 FQGNSA. V gave up 0 bases and J gave up 1 base; unmatched junction bases: 12. The length of the CDR3 is 20 residues. CDR3: CASSLAETGGSWVTNEKLFF. The CDR3 region has the DNA TGTGCCAGCAGCTTAGCAGAGACAGGGGGGTCGTGGGTAACTAATGAAAAACTGTTTTTT. The whole variable domain, filled in from reference TRBV7-2 and TRBJ1-4, reads GAGVSQSPSNKVTEKGKDVELRCDPISGHTALYWYRQSLGQGLEFLIYFQGNSAPDKSGLPSDRFSAERTGGSVSTLTIQRTQQEDSAVYLCASSLAETGGSWVTNEKLFFGSGTQLSVL.

The chain couples TRBV25-1 to TRBJ1-2; 7 bases are shared with TRBD1. The germline CDR1 and CDR2 sequences are MGHDK and SYGVNS. V was clipped by 4 bases and J by 8 bases; unmatched bases: 7. The CDR3 runs 13 residues. In nucleotides, the CDR3 is TGTGCCAGCAGTGTTGAGGGGGCGAGAGGCTACACCTTC. This sequence encodes CASSVEGARGYTF.

This clone was picked up a small number of times. Here the CDR3 reads CASSPDRILTEAFF. CDR3 nucleotides: TGTGCCAGCAGTCCCGACAGGATTCTTACTGAAGCTTTCTTT. The chain has TRBV6-5 and TRBJ1-1; a possible D gene is TRBD1 (6 bases). V was pared by 5 bases and J by 5 bases, with 15 bases between. The germline gives CDR1 MNHEY, CDR2 SVGAGI. This CDR3 region has 14 residues.

The chain is built from TRBV7-2 and TRBJ1-1; TRBD1 might be the D (5 bases). From germline, CDR1 is SGHTA and CDR2 FQGNSA. V dropped 1 base and J dropped 5 bases, with 11 bases sitting between them. The CDR3 has 14 amino acids. Written as DNA, the CDR3 is TGTGCCAGCAGCTTAGATGGGTCAGGGACTGAAGCTTTCTTT. It yields the protein CASSLDGSGTEAFF.

The chain joins TRBV6-5 to TRBJ1-5; perhaps TRBD1 as D (5 bases). CDR3 size: 13 residues. Germline assignment: CDR1 MNHEY and CDR2 SVGAGI. Trimming pared 7 bases from V and 5 bases from J, leaving 12 bases between. This CDR3 is CASTGGSHQPQHF. CDR3 nucleotide sequence: TGTGCCAGCACCGGGGGGAGTCATCAGCCCCAGCATTTT.

The gene calls are TRBV6-6 and TRBJ2-1; 8 bases agree with TRBD1. The ends lost 5 bases at V and 5 bases at J; junction bases unmatched: 8. CDR1 is MNHNY, CDR2 SVGAGI, per germline (reference sequence). The CDR3 totals 15 residues. The CDR3 DNA follows: TGTGCCAGCAGTAAGGACAGGGCTGGAAACAATGAGCAGTTCTTC. Translating it yields CASSKDRAGNNEQFF.

V is TRBV11-2 and J is TRBJ1-2; the D gene is possibly TRBD1 (5 bases). Germline V gene lookup returns CDR1 SGHAT and CDR2 FQNNGV. The CDR3 is made up of 16 amino acids. The ends were cut back, 3 bases at V and 4 bases at J, with 18 bases in the middle. CDR3 region: CASSFAGLSLAYGYTF. The CDR3 nucleotides are TGTGCCAGCAGCTTCGCAGGGCTCAGCCTCGCCTATGGCTACACCTTC.

The chain has TRBV30 and TRBJ1-5; D unclear. Per germline, CDR1 GTSNPN and CDR2 SVGIG (reference sequence). This CDR3 comprises 13 residues. V lost 4 bases, J lost 5 bases, and 12 bases lay in between. Here the CDR3 reads CAWNAGADQPQHF. The DNA of the CDR3 is TGTGCCTGGAACGCCGGAGCGGATCAGCCCCAGCATTTT.

CDR3 protein: CASSLVRDEGRGKLFF. CDR3 DNA: TGTGCCAGCAGCTTGGTCCGGGACGAGGGGCGGGGAAAACTGTTTTTT. The chain couples TRBV5-6 to TRBJ1-4; a possible D gene is TRBD1 (5 bases). In germline, CDR1 is SGHDT, CDR2 YYEEEE. V was cut by 0 bases and J by 10 bases, with 19 bases left in between. The CDR3 runs 16 residues. The full variable domain, with the rest looked up from reference TRBV5-6 and TRBJ1-4, is DAGVTQSPTHLIKTRGQQVTLRCSPKSGHDTVSWYQQALGQGPQFIFQYYEEEERQRGNFPDRFSGHQFPNYSSELNVNALLLGDSALYLCASSLVRDEGRGKLFFGSGTQLSVL.